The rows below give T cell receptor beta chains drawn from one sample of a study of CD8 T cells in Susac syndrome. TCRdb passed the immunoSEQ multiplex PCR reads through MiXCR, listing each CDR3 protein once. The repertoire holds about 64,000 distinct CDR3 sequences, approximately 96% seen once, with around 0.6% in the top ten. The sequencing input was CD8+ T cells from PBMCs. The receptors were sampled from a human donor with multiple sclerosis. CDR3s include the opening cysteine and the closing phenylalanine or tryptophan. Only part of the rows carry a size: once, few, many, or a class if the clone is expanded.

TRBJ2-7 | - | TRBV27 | CASRETRGIEQYF
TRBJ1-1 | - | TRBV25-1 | CASSEDWMGEGRINTEAFF
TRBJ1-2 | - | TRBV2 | CASTLDRAYGYTF
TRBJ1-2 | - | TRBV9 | CASSSKRTGGVEGYTF
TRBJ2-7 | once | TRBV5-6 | CASSLVPGPLSHEQYF
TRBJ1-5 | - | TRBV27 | CASSLQGGQPQHF
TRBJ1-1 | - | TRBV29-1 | CSAEGTENMNTEAFF
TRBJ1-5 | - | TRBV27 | CASSDTTADQPQHF
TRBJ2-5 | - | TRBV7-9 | CASSPTGGGTQYF
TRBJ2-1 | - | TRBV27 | CASRHLGQERYNEQFF
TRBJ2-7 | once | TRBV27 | CASSFSGAISYEQYF
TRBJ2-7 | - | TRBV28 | CAISDRDIYEQYF
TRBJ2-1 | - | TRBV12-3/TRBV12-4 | CASSRTGLNNEQFF
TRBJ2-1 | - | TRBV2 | CASSVPGLAISYNEQFF
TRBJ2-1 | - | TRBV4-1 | CASSQGLAGGNEQFF
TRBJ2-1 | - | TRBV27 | CASSLGGADNEQFF
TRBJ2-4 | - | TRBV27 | CASSPQGGAENIQYF
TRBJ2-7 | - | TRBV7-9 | CASSLAGDYEQYF
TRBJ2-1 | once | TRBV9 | CASSLQGNTYNEQFF
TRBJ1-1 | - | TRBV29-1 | CSVVGQGASGAFF
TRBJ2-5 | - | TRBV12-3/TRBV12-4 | CASTPGEDETQYF
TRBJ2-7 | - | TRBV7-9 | CASSLAASSNEQYF
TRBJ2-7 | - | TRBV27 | CASSFPGAGEQYF
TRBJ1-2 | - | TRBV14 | CASSQDWRVEGYTF
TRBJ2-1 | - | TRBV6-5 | CASSRSGSNEQFF
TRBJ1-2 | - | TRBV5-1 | CASSFGTGVLEDGYTF
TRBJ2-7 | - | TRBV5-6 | CASSLGDTSYEQYF
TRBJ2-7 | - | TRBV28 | CASSLGLPYEQYF
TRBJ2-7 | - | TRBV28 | CASSLRDSPYEQYF
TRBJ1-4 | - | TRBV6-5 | CASSYSLENEKLFF
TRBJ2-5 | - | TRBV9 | CASSVEPQGFWQETQYF
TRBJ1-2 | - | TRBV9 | CASSGSRAQGFYGYTF
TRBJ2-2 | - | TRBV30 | CAWREWDNTGELFF
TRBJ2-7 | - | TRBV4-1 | CASSQPGTGNDEQYF
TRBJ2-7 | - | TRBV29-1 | CSVGQGTDEQYF
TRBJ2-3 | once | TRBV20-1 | CSADLGLAGEATDTQYF
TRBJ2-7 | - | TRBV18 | CASSPPGQGAYEQYF
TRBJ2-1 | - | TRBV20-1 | CSAETGTSGGGNEQFF
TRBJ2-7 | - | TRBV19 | CASSRGQGTYEQYF
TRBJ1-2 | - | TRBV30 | CAWTGGAGNGYTF
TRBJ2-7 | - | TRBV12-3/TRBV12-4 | CASSNRGETYEQYF
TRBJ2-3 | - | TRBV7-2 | CASSFIGQPITDTQYF
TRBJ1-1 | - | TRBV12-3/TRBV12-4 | CASSSGHQNTEAFF
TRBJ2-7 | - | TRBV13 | CASSTGGSDYEQYF
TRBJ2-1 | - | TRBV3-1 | CASSQDGMADSYNEQFF
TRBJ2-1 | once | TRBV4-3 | CASSKAPLPNSYNEQFF
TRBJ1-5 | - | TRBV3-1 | CASSQDQRGVRRQPQHF
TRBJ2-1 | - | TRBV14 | CASSQVHTESSYNEQFF
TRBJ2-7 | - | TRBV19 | CASSVTLLYEQYF
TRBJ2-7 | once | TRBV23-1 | CASSQGRACEQYF
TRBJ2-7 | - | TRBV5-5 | CASSSDRSAYEQYF
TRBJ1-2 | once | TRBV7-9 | CASSLGTSNYGYTF
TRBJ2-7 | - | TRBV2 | CASSRNPGQASEQYF
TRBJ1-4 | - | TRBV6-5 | CASGPDWGNEKLFF